The 7 T cell receptor beta chains below come from one sample, sequenced in a study of T cells in Graves' hyperthyroidism and ophthalmopathy. There were TCR beta CDR3 regions amplified from RNA transcripts. The TCR CDR3 was amplified in a first-round RT-PCR using the HTBI primer set. TCRdb redid the calling of the multiplex PCR reads with MiXCR, one entry per CDR3 protein. The sample has roughly 300,000 distinct CDR3 sequences; less than 30% are singletons. The sample was blood. These receptors originate from a man in his forties or fifties with Graves' hyperthyroidism that later progressed to Graves' ophthalmopathy.

This clonotype occurred once. The chain recombines TRBV7-2 with TRBJ2-7; 11 bases are shared with TRBD2. The trim removed 2 bases at V and 5 bases at J, leaving 20 bases unmatched. CDR1 and CDR2 (germline): SGHTA, FQGNSA. CDR3 size: 20 residues. The CDR3 reads CASSLLPGQGLLAGDDEQYF. DNA of the CDR3: TGTGCCAGCAGCTTATTACCGGGACAGGGCCTACTAGCGGGAGACGACGAGCAGTACTTC.

This clonotype has at least ten counts. The J gene is TRBJ1-5, the V gene TRBV9; tentative D call: TRBD1 (5 bases). This CDR3 region has 16 residues. Deletions cut 4 bases from V and 0 bases from J, with 14 bases between. Germline V gene data show CDR1 as SGDLS and CDR2 as YYNGEE. The CDR3 sequence is CASSPGGQGSNQPQHF. DNA of the CDR3: TGTGCCAGCAGCCCAGGCGGGCAGGGTAGCAATCAGCCCCAGCATTTT.

The chain links TRBV6-1 to TRBJ2-7, with 7 bases fitting TRBD1. Germline lookup yields CDR1 MNHNS and CDR2 SASEGT. This CDR3 is built from 15 residues. With V trimmed by 0 bases and J by 2 bases, 4 bases remained unmatched. CDR3 coding DNA: TGTGCCAGCAGTGAAGCCGGGACAGTACCCTACGAGCAGTACTTC. It yields the protein CASSEAGTVPYEQYF.

This clonotype was counted at least ten times. The chain combines TRBV24-1 with TRBJ2-2; 10 bases map to TRBD2. CDR3 length: 18 amino acids. Per the germline V gene, CDR1 is KGHDR and CDR2 is SFDVKD. V lost 0 bases and J lost 4; bases outside the gene matches: 7. CDR3 sequence: CATSDLVAGGSFTGELFF. CDR3 in DNA: TGTGCCACCAGTGATTTGGTAGCGGGAGGATCATTCACCGGGGAGCTGTTTTTT.

This clonotype came up many times. V gene TRBV12-3 or TRBV12-4 combines with J gene TRBJ1-2; 8 bases map to TRBD1. This CDR3 has 15 residues. With V trimmed by 8 bases and J by 8 bases, 16 bases remained unmatched. CDR3 DNA sequence: TGTGCCAGCCACCCGGGGATCGACAGGGGTGTCGGCTACACCTTC. Translation gives CASHPGIDRGVGYTF.

At least ten counts were recorded for this clonotype. V usage is TRBV24-1 and J usage is TRBJ2-5; 8 nucleotides agree with TRBD1. J lost 1 base, V lost 1 base, and 1 base had no gene match. The CDR3 contains 15 residues. CDR1 is KGHDR, CDR2 SFDVKD, per germline. As DNA, the CDR3 is TGTGCCACCAGTGATTTAGACAGGGGCCAAGAGACCCAGTACTTC. Its protein is CATSDLDRGQETQYF.

In this sample, this clonotype turned up a few times. The J gene is TRBJ2-7, the V gene TRBV12-3 or TRBV12-4; TRBD1 is a possible D gene (6 bases). The CDR3 has 13 amino acids. The V end was cut by 10 bases, the J end by 5 bases, with 18 bases between. CDR3 sequence (DNA): TGTGCCACCAAAATGGACAGACCCAACGAGCAGTACTTC. It encodes CATKMDRPNEQYF.